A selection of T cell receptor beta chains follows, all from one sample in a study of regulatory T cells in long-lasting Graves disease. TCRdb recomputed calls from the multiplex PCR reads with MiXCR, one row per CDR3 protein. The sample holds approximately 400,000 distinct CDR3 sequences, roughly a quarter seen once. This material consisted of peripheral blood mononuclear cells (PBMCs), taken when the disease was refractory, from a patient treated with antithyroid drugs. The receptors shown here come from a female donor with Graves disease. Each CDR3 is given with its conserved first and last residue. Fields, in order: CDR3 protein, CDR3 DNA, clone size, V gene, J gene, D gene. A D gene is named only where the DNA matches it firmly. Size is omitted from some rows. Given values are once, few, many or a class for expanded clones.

CDR3: CASSLAGVTLLHEQYF; DNA: TGTGCCAGCAGTTTAGCGGGAGTGACCCTTTTACACGAGCAGTACTTC; size: many; V: TRBV12-3/TRBV12-4; J: TRBJ2-7; D: -
CDR3: CASSFREGYEQYF; DNA: TGTGCCAGCAGTTTTCGGGAAGGGTACGAGCAGTACTTC; size: few; V: TRBV27; J: TRBJ2-7; D: -
CDR3: CASLQVYYEQYF; DNA: TGTGCCAGCTTGCAGGTATACTACGAGCAGTACTTC; size: many; V: TRBV2; J: TRBJ2-7; D: -
CDR3: CSARSTGTDGPYEQYF; DNA: TGCAGTGCTAGATCAACCGGGACCGACGGGCCTTACGAGCAGTACTTC; size: -; V: TRBV20-1; J: TRBJ2-7; D: -
CDR3: CASSLFPASEQYF; DNA: TGTGCCAGCAGTCTTTTCCCCGCTAGTGAGCAGTACTTC; size: few; V: TRBV6-1; J: TRBJ2-7; D: -
CDR3: CASSAVEMNTEAFF; DNA: TGTGCCAGCAGTGCTGTCGAGATGAACACTGAAGCTTTCTTT; size: many; V: TRBV2; J: TRBJ1-1; D: -
CDR3: CAITGPMNTEAFF; DNA: TGTGCCATCACCGGGCCGATGAACACTGAAGCTTTCTTT; size: many; V: TRBV28; J: TRBJ1-1; D: -
CDR3: CASSSRDRVRYEQYF; DNA: TGTGCCAGCAGCTCCCGGGACAGGGTGCGATACGAGCAGTACTTC; size: -; V: TRBV13; J: TRBJ2-7; D: TRBD1
CDR3: CASSLAGNVNIQYF; DNA: TGCGCCAGCAGCTTGGCAGGGAATGTTAACATTCAGTACTTC; size: many; V: TRBV5-1; J: TRBJ2-4; D: -
CDR3: CASSFKASIYEQYF; DNA: TGTGCCAGCAGCTTTAAAGCGTCTATTTACGAGCAGTACTTC; size: -; V: TRBV13; J: TRBJ2-7; D: -
CDR3: CASSRGFSSYEQCF; DNA: TGTGCCAGCAGCCGGGGGTTCAGCTCCTACGAGCAGTGCTTC; size: -; V: TRBV3-1; J: TRBJ2-7; D: -
CDR3: CASSITTDQPQHF; DNA: TGTGCCAGTAGTATAACCACCGATCAGCCCCAGCATTTT; size: -; V: TRBV19; J: TRBJ1-5; D: -
CDR3: CASSLARINYGYTF; DNA: TGTGCCAGCAGCTTGGCACGGATTAACTATGGCTACACCTTC; size: many; V: TRBV7-8; J: TRBJ1-2; D: -
CDR3: CSAGQGLSYEQYF; DNA: TGCAGTGCTGGACAGGGGTTATCCTACGAGCAGTACTTC; size: many; V: TRBV20-1; J: TRBJ2-7; D: TRBD1
CDR3: CASSQVRLDTGYTF; DNA: TGCGCCAGCAGCCAAGTGCGCCTTGACACTGGCTACACCTTC; size: -; V: TRBV4-3; J: TRBJ1-2; D: -
CDR3: CATTPGQGVNQPQHF; DNA: TGTGCCACCACACCGGGACAGGGGGTTAATCAGCCCCAGCATTTT; size: many; V: TRBV10-3; J: TRBJ1-5; D: TRBD1
CDR3: CASSMGGWTEAFF; DNA: TGTGCCAGTAGTATGGGGGGCTGGACTGAAGCTTTCTTT; size: -; V: TRBV19; J: TRBJ1-1; D: -
CDR3: CASSKRGSGANVLTF; DNA: TGTGCCAGCAGCAAACGGGGCTCTGGGGCCAACGTCCTGACTTTC; size: few; V: TRBV7-2; J: TRBJ2-6; D: -
CDR3: CASSPTSGKRYEQYF; DNA: TGCGCCAGCAGCCCCACTAGCGGGAAAAGATACGAGCAGTACTTC; size: few; V: TRBV4-1; J: TRBJ2-7; D: TRBD2
CDR3: CASSETASGVQTDTQYF; DNA: TGTGCCAGCAGTGAAACGGCTAGCGGGGTCCAAACAGATACGCAGTATTTT; size: -; V: TRBV2; J: TRBJ2-3; D: TRBD2
CDR3: CASSLGEGETSGRAWNEQFF; DNA: TGTGCCAGCAGTTTAGGGGAGGGGGAGACTAGCGGGAGGGCCTGGAATGAGCAGTTCTTC; size: few; V: TRBV28; J: TRBJ2-1; D: TRBD2
CDR3: CSVLGANYEQYF; DNA: TGCAGTGTTTTAGGGGCAAACTACGAGCAGTACTTC; size: -; V: TRBV20-1; J: TRBJ2-7; D: -
CDR3: CASSLEWDQPQHF; DNA: TGTGCCAGCAGCTTAGAATGGGATCAGCCCCAGCATTTT; size: many; V: TRBV7-2; J: TRBJ1-5; D: -
CDR3: CASSGAQGSYEQYF; DNA: TGTGCCAGCAGTGGGGCACAGGGGTCCTACGAGCAGTACTTC; size: -; V: TRBV6-2/TRBV6-3; J: TRBJ2-7; D: TRBD1
CDR3: CASTSGSTQPQHF; DNA: TGTGCCAGCACCTCGGGGTCTACTCAGCCCCAGCATTTT; size: few; V: TRBV6-1; J: TRBJ1-5; D: -
CDR3: CASSQTPDSNQPQHF; DNA: TGTGCCAGCAGCCAGACCCCGGATAGCAATCAGCCCCAGCATTTT; size: -; V: TRBV7-6; J: TRBJ1-5; D: -
CDR3: CSVEEADRPYEQYF; DNA: TGCAGCGTTGAAGAGGCTGACAGGCCCTACGAGCAGTACTTC; size: few; V: TRBV29-1; J: TRBJ2-7; D: -
CDR3: CASSYSRRGSEGYTF; DNA: TGTGCCAGCAGTTACTCGAGGAGGGGCAGCGAGGGCTACACCTTC; size: many; V: TRBV6-5; J: TRBJ1-2; D: -
CDR3: CASSLISGNTRESSYEQYF; DNA: TGTGCCAGCAGTTTAATCTCCGGTAATACCAGGGAAAGCTCCTACGAGCAGTACTTC; size: once; V: TRBV12-3/TRBV12-4; J: TRBJ2-7; D: -
CDR3: CASSRDRGLYGYTF; DNA: TGTGCCAGTAGTAGGGACAGGGGGTTATATGGCTACACCTTC; size: -; V: TRBV19; J: TRBJ1-2; D: TRBD1
CDR3: CASSLKVTRGTGEQYF; DNA: TGTGCCAGCAGTTTGAAGGTGACAAGAGGGACAGGCGAGCAGTACTTC; size: many; V: TRBV28; J: TRBJ2-7; D: TRBD1
CDR3: CASSARQGRDTEAFF; DNA: TGTGCCAGCAGCGCCAGACAGGGAAGGGACACTGAAGCTTTCTTT; size: few; V: TRBV7-9; J: TRBJ1-1; D: TRBD1
CDR3: CASSVDRGHEQYF; DNA: TGTGCCAGCAGCGTAGACAGGGGGCACGAGCAGTACTTC; size: -; V: TRBV9; J: TRBJ2-7; D: TRBD1
CDR3: CASSTTVTGELFF; DNA: TGTGCCAGTAGTACGACGGTCACCGGGGAGCTGTTTTTT; size: -; V: TRBV19; J: TRBJ2-2; D: -
CDR3: CASSLDRVGYTF; DNA: TGTGCCAGCAGCTTGGACAGGGTGGGCTACACCTTC; size: -; V: TRBV5-6; J: TRBJ1-2; D: -
CDR3: CASSSTRGYEQYF; DNA: TGTGCCAGCAGTTCCACGAGGGGCTACGAGCAGTACTTC; size: many; V: TRBV28; J: TRBJ2-7; D: -
CDR3: CASSYSSWGSSYEQYF; DNA: TGTGCCAGCAGTTACTCGAGTTGGGGCAGCTCCTACGAGCAGTACTTC; size: many; V: TRBV6-5; J: TRBJ2-7; D: -
CDR3: CASSQDVTPADNEQFF; DNA: TGCGCCAGCAGCCAAGATGTGACACCCGCAGACAATGAGCAGTTCTTC; size: once; V: TRBV4-1; J: TRBJ2-1; D: -
CDR3: CASSYSMVFKDGYTF; DNA: TGTGCCAGCAGTTACTCGATGGTTTTTAAGGATGGCTACACCTTC; size: -; V: TRBV6-5; J: TRBJ1-2; D: -
CDR3: CASSQELTGWKTEAFF; DNA: TGTGCCAGCAGCCAAGAATTGACAGGGTGGAAAACTGAAGCTTTCTTT; size: few; V: TRBV4-2; J: TRBJ1-1; D: TRBD1
CDR3: CASSGIESAYGYTF; DNA: TGTGCCAGCAGTGGCATCGAGTCCGCCTATGGCTACACCTTC; size: -; V: TRBV25-1; J: TRBJ1-2; D: -
CDR3: CAWSVVTPPYEQYF; DNA: TGTGCCTGGAGTGTAGTCACTCCCCCCTACGAGCAGTACTTC; size: -; V: TRBV30; J: TRBJ2-7; D: -
CDR3: CASSMSGGVGSNQPQHF; DNA: TGTGCCAGTAGTATGTCGGGGGGAGTGGGAAGCAATCAGCCCCAGCATTTT; size: -; V: TRBV19; J: TRBJ1-5; D: -
CDR3: CASSLTGPRNIQYF; DNA: TGTGCCAGCAGCTTGACAGGGCCACGGAACATTCAGTACTTC; size: many; V: TRBV7-2; J: TRBJ2-4; D: TRBD1
CDR3: CASSSRPAGSTPEAFF; DNA: TGTGCCAGCAGCTCGCGTCCCGCCGGGAGTACCCCTGAAGCTTTCTTT; size: few; V: TRBV11-2; J: TRBJ1-1; D: -
CDR3: CAWASTHTQYF; DNA: TGTGCCTGGGCGAGTACGCATACGCAGTATTTT; size: few; V: TRBV30; J: TRBJ2-3; D: -
CDR3: CSAPMAGFYEQYF; DNA: TGCAGTGCTCCGATGGCGGGGTTCTACGAGCAGTACTTC; size: few; V: TRBV20-1; J: TRBJ2-7; D: -
CDR3: CASPGLGANVLTF; DNA: TGTGCCAGCCCGGGGCTCGGGGCCAACGTCCTGACTTTC; size: many; V: TRBV12-3/TRBV12-4; J: TRBJ2-6; D: -
CDR3: CASSAWTGVGYTF; DNA: TGTGCCAGCAGCGCATGGACAGGGGTTGGCTACACCTTC; size: -; V: TRBV9; J: TRBJ1-2; D: TRBD1
CDR3: CASSFPGQGMLAATYEQYF; DNA: TGTGCCAGCAGCTTCCCGGGACAGGGAATGTTAGCGGCTACCTACGAGCAGTACTTC; size: few; V: TRBV5-5; J: TRBJ2-7; D: TRBD1
CDR3: CASGNLAEAFF; DNA: TGTGCCAGCGGGAATTTGGCTGAAGCTTTCTTT; size: many; V: TRBV28; J: TRBJ1-1; D: -